The clone carrying this TCR beta chain showed up just a few times. Its antigen is still unknown. The sample originates from a study of post-analysis software for immune sequencing data. Notes on the study in general: TRBV segments more frequent in patients than in controls numbered five and included TRBV5-6, TRBV5-1 and TRBV20-1.

Unique molecular identifiers were built into the TCR beta cDNA libraries. When roughly 0.9 to 10 million T cells were used, they gave a few hundred thousand cDNA molecules. TCRdb re-called the PCR reads with MiXCR, one entry per CDR3 protein. The data hold roughly 800,000 distinct CDR3 sequences, with around 53% observed a single time. Germline V lookup: CDR1 SGHRS, CDR2 YFSETQ. J gave up 12 bases and V 1 base, and 7 bases lay outside the gene matches. This CDR3 spans 13 amino acids. Sequencing was done on a sample of blood. This chain connects TRBV5-1 to TRBJ1-2; 9 nucleotides align to TRBD1. The sequence derives from a girl aged 5-17 years with multiple sclerosis. CDR3 residues: CASSLLGQGSDTF. For the CDR3, the DNA is TGCGCCAGCAGCTTGCTTGGACAGGGGTCCGACACCTTC.